This TCR beta chain was observed in a study of Ad26.COV2.S vaccination and SARS-CoV-2 variants. Overall study context: Recipients of Ad26.COV2.S got it intramuscularly, once or twice 56 days apart. Overall study findings and caveats: Total responses of T cells may have been underestimated by the analyses of TCR breadth and depth. Vaccine recipients and placebo recipients showed similar non-spike TCR breadth.

Treatment specified: roughly 19 received Ad26.COV2.S at low or high dose, single or two shots; roughly five received placebo; per-sample allocation not given. After the first vaccine or placebo injection, samples were drawn on day 63. Clones were sequenced by immunoSEQ multiplex PCR, and TCRdb holds only the in-frame ones, with some missing. The sample yields about 350,000 clones, 86% seen once. A word on this clone: Its antigen is currently unknown. This specimen includes other DNA sequences encoding the same CDR3.

Germline V gene data show CDR1 as SGHTA and CDR2 as FQGNSA. The germline V and J ends were trimmed by 3 bases and 2 bases, with 7 bases remaining between them. The CDR3 runs to 13 residues. This chain connects TRBV7-2 to TRBJ2-5; D is unclear. The sequences come from peripheral blood, collected in a trial of Ad26.COV2.S vaccine versus placebo. This clonotype was obtained from a person between 18 and 65 years old who received the Ad26.COV2.S COVID-19 vaccine or a placebo. CDR3 in amino acids: CASSLGGQETQYF. CDR3 bases: TGTGCCAGCAGCTTGGGCGGACAAGAGACCCAGTACTTC.